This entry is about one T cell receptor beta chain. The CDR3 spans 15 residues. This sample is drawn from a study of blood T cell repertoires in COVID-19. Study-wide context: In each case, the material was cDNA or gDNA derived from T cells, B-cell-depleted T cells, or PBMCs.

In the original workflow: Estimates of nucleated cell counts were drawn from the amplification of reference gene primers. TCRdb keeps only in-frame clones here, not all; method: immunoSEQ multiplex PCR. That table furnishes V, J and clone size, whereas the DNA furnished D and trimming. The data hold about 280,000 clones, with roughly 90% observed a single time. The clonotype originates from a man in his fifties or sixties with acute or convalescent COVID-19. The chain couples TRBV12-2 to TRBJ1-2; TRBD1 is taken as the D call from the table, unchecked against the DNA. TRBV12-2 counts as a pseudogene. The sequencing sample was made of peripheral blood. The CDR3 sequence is CASRSTGTGVYGYTF. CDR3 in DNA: TGTGCAAGTCGCTCTACCGGGACAGGGGTCTATGGCTACACCTTC.